This T cell receptor (beta chain) derives from a study of T cell repertoires in breast cancer (dated by TCRdb to about 2016). Looking at the study overall: Samples profiled in the study came from tumors, lymph nodes and peripheral blood lymphocytes of breast cancer patients, along with peripheral blood from healthy control donors. ER+/PR+ status was present in the majority of the approximately 23 patient tumors that were analyzed for shared TCRs. Controls included nine healthy donors of an age range similar to the patients. On average, approximately 500,000 sequences per sample and roughly 10 reads per input cell were obtained by sequencing. Given the low mutational burden of breast cancer and the rarity of common mutations in breast cancer, it was reasoned that TCRs shared between breast cancer patients would target shared antigens. Tumors and tumor-involved lymph nodes were minced, digested with Liberase and DNase, and then passed through 70-um and 40-um filters. Tumor-free lymph nodes were processed without enzymatic digestion, and blood samples were separated by Ficoll. Overall study results and their limits: Fewer than 20 TCR pairs were shared across seven or more patient tumors and were rarely found in control blood, which suggested possible tumor specificity. Emulsion RT-PCR was considered qualitative rather than quantitative, since transcript abundance and primer differences skewed clone recovery. Shared TCRs were encoded by various nucleotide sequences, which suggests selection and expansion based on antigen. Shared TCRs showed TRBV7 predominance, possibly reflecting tumor recognition or mispriming bias from eight TRBV7 primers. Genuine antitumor clones may have been missed because singleton TCRs were discarded and only part of each tumor was sampled. About fourfold more TCRs were shared with matched tumor repertoires by tumor-involved sentinel lymph nodes than by tumor-free nodes (roughly 7.3% versus 1.9%).

The library was made by emulsion pairing. A second nested PCR with blocking oligos suppressed unpaired genes, then a third nested PCR added Illumina adaptors and barcodes. Between about 4,500 and 260,000 T cells, along with C-region, Stepout and V-region primers, were included in each emulsion RT-PCR master mix. Emulsions were generated with the Micellula Emulsion and Purification Kit, and RT-PCR used Qiagen OneStep RT-PCR reagents. Pooled libraries were sequenced with paired-end 2 x 250 reads on an Illumina MiSeq. The original methods were these. In Galaxy, read pairs were joined and then clipped at the engineered overlap into separate alpha and beta files, and any unclipped reads were discarded. Alpha-beta pairs were assigned with CompleteTCR, a MiTCR-based pipeline that links chains sharing read cluster identifiers using an R script. TCR sequences that were observed only once, about 1-3.4% of the total, were removed as potential sequencing errors. TCRdb trimmed public reads at Q25 via fastp, called clones via MiXCR and kept in-frame beta chains. Every entry covers one CDR3 protein and lists the most common genes and DNA from its rows. TCRdb's processing, not the authors', yielded these V and J calls. In all, the sample holds tens of thousands of distinct CDR3 sequences, and around 45% of those were seen once. Approximately 57% of the sample rests with the top ten.

Based on the germline V gene, the CDR1 and CDR2 sequences are SGHTA and FQGNSA. Trimming accounts for 5 bases at V and 7 bases at J, while the number of junction bases matched to no gene is 10. The CDR3 goes from the cysteine to the phenylalanine over 14 residues. Just the 42-base CDR3 DNA is kept, in frame starting at base 1. The study used an expanded emulsion RT-PCR method with primers for all TCR V genes to analyze paired alpha-beta TCRs of CD8+ T cells. Before emulsion RT-PCR, CD8+ T cells were isolated using a CD8 positive selection kit and then incubated overnight in around 10 IU/mL IL-2. As concerns this clonotype: There is no known antigen for this receptor. No much larger clone is present one base from it, and per-base qualities are unavailable.

Source material: CD8+ T cells. The receptor was isolated from a pool of human donors with breast cancer or a healthy control (not recorded which). The V gene is TRBV7-2 and the J gene is TRBJ1-2, with 7 bases matching TRBD1. The CDR3: CASSQRDRAGGYTF. The DNA sequence is as follows: TGTGCCAGCAGCCAACGAGACAGGGCTGGTGGCTACACCTTC. Outside the CDR3, residues come from the reference TRBV7-2 and TRBJ1-2 proteins, so the full variable domain is: GAGVSQSPSNKVTEKGKDVELRCDPISGHTALYWYRQSLGQGLEFLIYFQGNSAPDKSGLPSDRFSAERTGGSVSTLTIQRTQQEDSAVYLCASSQRDRAGGYTFGSGTRLTVV.